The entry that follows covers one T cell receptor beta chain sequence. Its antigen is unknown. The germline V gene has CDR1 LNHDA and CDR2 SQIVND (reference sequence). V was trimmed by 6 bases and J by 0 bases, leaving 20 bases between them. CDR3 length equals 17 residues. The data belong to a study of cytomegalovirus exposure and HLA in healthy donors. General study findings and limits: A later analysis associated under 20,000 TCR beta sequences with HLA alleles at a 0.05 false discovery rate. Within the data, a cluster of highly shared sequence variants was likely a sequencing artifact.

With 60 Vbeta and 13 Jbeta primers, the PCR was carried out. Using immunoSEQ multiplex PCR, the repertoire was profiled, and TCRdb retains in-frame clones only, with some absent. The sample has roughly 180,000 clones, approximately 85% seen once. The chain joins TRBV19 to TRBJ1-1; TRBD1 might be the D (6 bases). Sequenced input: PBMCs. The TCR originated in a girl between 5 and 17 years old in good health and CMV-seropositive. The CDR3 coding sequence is TGTGCCAGTAGATTACAGGGAAGGGCGCTTATGAACACTGAAGCTTTCTTT. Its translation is CASRLQGRALMNTEAFF. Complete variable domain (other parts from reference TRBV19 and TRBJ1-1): DGGITQSPKYLFRKEGQNVTLSCEQNLNHDAMYWYRQDPGQGLRLIYYSQIVNDFQKGDIAEGYSVSREKKESFPLTVTSAQKNPTAFYLCASRLQGRALMNTEAFFGQGTRLTVV.